Described below is a single T cell receptor (beta chain) sequence and its context. These data come from a study of blood T cell repertoires in COVID-19. The table came from immunoSEQ multiplex PCR; TCRdb's copy has only in-frame clones and leaves some out. The table lists 25,000 or so clones, about nine tenths of them singletons. This CDR3 spans 16 amino acids. V lost 0 bases and J lost 0; bases outside the gene matches: 0. Germline assignment: CDR1 LNHNV and CDR2 YYDKDF (reference sequence). The chain recombines TRBV15 with TRBJ2-1, with 9 bases fitting TRBD2. Material for sequencing was peripheral blood. The sequence came from a woman of 80 years or more with acute or convalescent COVID-19. The CDR3 loop is CATSRELAGSYNEQFF. Written as DNA, the CDR3 is TGTGCCACCAGCAGAGAACTAGCGGGCTCCTACAATGAGCAGTTCTTC.